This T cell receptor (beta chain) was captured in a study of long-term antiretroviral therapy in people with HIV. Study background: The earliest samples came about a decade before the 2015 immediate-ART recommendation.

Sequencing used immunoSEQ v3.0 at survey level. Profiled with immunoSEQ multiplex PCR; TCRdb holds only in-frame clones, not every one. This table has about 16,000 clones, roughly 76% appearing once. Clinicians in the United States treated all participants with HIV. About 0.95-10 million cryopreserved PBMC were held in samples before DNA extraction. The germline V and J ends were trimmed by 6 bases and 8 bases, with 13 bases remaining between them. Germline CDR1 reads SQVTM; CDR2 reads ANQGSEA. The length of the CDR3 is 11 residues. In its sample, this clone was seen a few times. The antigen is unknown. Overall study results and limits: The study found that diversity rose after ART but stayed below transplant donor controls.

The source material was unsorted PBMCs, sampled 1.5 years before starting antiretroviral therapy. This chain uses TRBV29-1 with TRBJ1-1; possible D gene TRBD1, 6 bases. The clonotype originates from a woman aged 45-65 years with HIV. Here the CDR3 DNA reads TGCAGCGTGACCCAAACAGGGGAAGCTTTCTTT. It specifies CSVTQTGEAFF.